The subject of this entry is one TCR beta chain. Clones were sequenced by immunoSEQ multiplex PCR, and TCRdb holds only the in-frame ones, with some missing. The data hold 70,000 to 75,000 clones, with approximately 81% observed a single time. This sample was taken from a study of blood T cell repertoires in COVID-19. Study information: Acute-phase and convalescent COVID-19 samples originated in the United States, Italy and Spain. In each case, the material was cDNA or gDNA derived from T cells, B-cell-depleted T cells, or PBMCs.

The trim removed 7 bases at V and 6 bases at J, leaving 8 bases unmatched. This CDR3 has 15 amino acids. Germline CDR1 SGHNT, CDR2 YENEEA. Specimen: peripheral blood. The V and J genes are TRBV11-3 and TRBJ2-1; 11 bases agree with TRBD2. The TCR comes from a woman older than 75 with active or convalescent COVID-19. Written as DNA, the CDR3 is TGTGCCAGCAATTCACTAGCGGGAGAGTCCAATGAGCAGTTCTTC. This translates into CASNSLAGESNEQFF.